Sequencing of this T cell receptor (beta chain) was carried out in a study of shared clonotypes between healthy human individuals (dated by TCRdb to the early 2020s). With respect to the entire study: The cohort included three men and a couple of women between 18 and 49 years of age. Between about 0.85 and 8.9 billion PBMCs per donor were obtained by leukapheresis. Libraries were prepared and TCR repertoires were sequenced by different laboratories using diverse techniques, in order to increase sequencing depth and limit assay-specific biases. Blood TCR repertoires of a handful of healthy adults were deeply sequenced to estimate repertoire size and the extent of clonotype sharing between individuals. For each donor, three plates each were used for CD4 naive and CD4 memory, two plates were used for CD8 naive, and one plate was used for CD8 memory. Broad study findings and their caveats: Incomplete sequencing was indicated by rarefaction of sorted-subset datasets, despite the large sequencing depth. The small number of donors limited the genetic and exposure-history diversity represented. Clonotypes shared by all four sorted-subset donors showed higher generation probabilities than non-shared clonotypes. Sampling was limited to blood, and TCR repertoires in tissue likely differ from TCR repertoires in blood. Roughly 5.2% of naive CD4, 3% to 4% of naive CD8, approximately 2% of memory CD4, and less than 0.45% of memory CD8 clonotypes were shared across several donors. Estimated clonotype richness was generally larger for naive than for memory subsets. Pairwise subsampling led to the expectation that sequencing depth would affect the degree of clonotype sharing among donors.

The donors were healthy, HIV-negative adults with no recently reported acute infections or vaccinations. All donors were Caucasian adults living in Nashville, Tennessee, USA. CD4+ T cells were enriched by magnetic negative selection, after which naive cells were positively selected on CD45RA and the negative fraction was taken as the memory subset. Blood was obtained by leukapheresis, after which PBMCs were separated by Ficoll-Histopaque density gradient centrifugation and cryopreserved in liquid nitrogen vapor phase. Analytical flow cytometry was used to check the purity and quantity of every magnetically sorted T cell population. Genomic DNA was isolated from each sorted fraction and quantified by UV absorbance on a Nanodrop 2000c. TCR CDR3 regions were amplified from genomic DNA by multiplex PCR using the deep immunoSEQ assay. Genomic DNA extracted from each cell subset was distributed evenly over all wells of several immunoSEQ 96-well plates, and each plate served as one replicate. For sorted subsets, each replicate PCR was loaded with about 0.2 ug genomic DNA, equivalent to 25,000 to 35,000 T cell genomes. Purified libraries were quantified with a Qubit 3.0 fluorometer, sized on a Bioanalyzer 2100, and re-quantified with the KAPA Library Quantification kit. Every immunoSEQ 96-well plate was sequenced on a separate single-read 150-cycle Illumina NextSeq 550 flow cell. In the paper's pipeline: Because only junctional sequences without quality scores were contained in the immunoSEQ output, filtering matching that applied to full-length reads could not be performed. Sequences were annotated with PyIR, a Python wrapper for IgBLAST v1.9, and V/J genes and CDR3 were assigned using IMGT germline references. Reads with weak V/J assignments (E-value above 1e-6), missing CDR3, stop codons, out-of-frame junctions, or ambiguous translated residues were removed. V3J clonotypes were defined by identical inferred V gene, J gene, and CDR3 amino acid sequence. Percentage overlap between repertoires was calculated by dividing the number of shared unique clonotypes by the size of the smaller repertoire. Richness of each repertoire was evaluated using RTK rarefaction, the Chao1 estimator, and Recon v2.1 estimates of unobserved clonotypes. Generation probabilities for all TCRbeta clonotypes obtained by the gDNA method from several donors were computed using OLGA. TCRdb took over this immuneACCESS table, retaining in-frame rearrangements with V and J assigned. Such tables are incomplete; in checked studies, under half of the missing clones stem from an unresolved V gene, and the remainder is unexplained. V, J and clone size derive from that table, while D and trimming were established from the DNA sequence. The sample yields about 2.3 million clones; approximately 93% were counted once. The top ten clones comprise about 0.39% of the sample.

Notes on this clone: Which antigen it targets is not known. No quality values exist for individual bases; no much larger clone is one base distant. This sample includes further DNA sequences coding for the same CDR3.

Inclusive of the bounding cysteine and phenylalanine, the CDR3 is 15 residues long. CDR3 DNA only is kept here, 45 bases in frame from base 1. CDR1 and CDR2 (SNHLY, FYNNEI) derive from the germline V gene. After removal of 6 bases from V and 3 bases from J, the junction retains 2 bases not matched to a gene. This TCR was sampled from a young man in good health. Some clones in this sample may be carry-over from other donors' samples. The material sequenced was naive CD4+ T cells from PBMCs. The meaning of the sample's cell subset or site label: CD45RA+ positively selected. The chain joins TRBV2 to TRBJ2-1; 13 junctional bases match TRBD2. The CDR3 loop reads CASRGLAGSYNEQFF. Read as DNA, the sequence is TGTGCCAGCAGGGGACTAGCGGGAAGCTACAATGAGCAGTTCTTC.